This TCR beta chain was sequenced during a study of shared clonotypes between healthy human individuals. CDR3 length: 16 amino acids. V shed 3 bases and J shed 3 bases, with 17 bases lying between them. Germline-derived CDR1 and CDR2 are LNHDA and SQIVND (reference sequence). Some clones are missing from TCRdb's copy, which holds only in-frame ones; the method was immunoSEQ multiplex PCR. The data contain about 960,000 clones, over 60% of them seen just once; the ten biggest clones take up 1.5%. The receptor comes from a man aged 18 to 29 in good health. The chain combines TRBV19 with TRBJ1-1; TRBD1 might be the D (5 bases). Input material: memory CD4+ T cells sorted from blood. The subset: CD45RA-negative fraction. The CDR3 is CASSIRGRGGDTEAFF. CDR3 nucleotide sequence: TGTGCCAGTAGTATCCGAGGCCGGGGGGGAGACACTGAAGCTTTCTTT. The full variable domain, its missing parts supplied by reference TRBV19 and TRBJ1-1, is DGGITQSPKYLFRKEGQNVTLSCEQNLNHDAMYWYRQDPGQGLRLIYYSQIVNDFQKGDIAEGYSVSREKKESFPLTVTSAQKNPTAFYLCASSIRGRGGDTEAFFGQGTRLTVV.